The present entry profiles one TCR beta chain with its context. What this receptor recognizes is not known. Base qualities were left out, and no much larger clone turns up one base away. This entry comes from a study of T cells in Graves' hyperthyroidism and ophthalmopathy (dated by TCRdb to about 2019). About the study as a whole: Peripheral blood was collected at initial diagnosis, before any treatment. Thyroid tissue and blood T-cell repertoires from about six Graves' hyperthyroidism patients were also compared in the study. The paper reports TCR Vbeta CDR3 sequencing of approximately 140 peripheral blood samples: under 45 ophthalmopathy, 75 to 80 hyperthyroidism and around 17 progressor patients. The 85 to 100 discovery patients were randomly split 7:3 into training and test sets. A discovery cohort of fewer than 110 patients, 43 with Graves' ophthalmopathy and roughly 59 with stable Graves' hyperthyroidism, was used to find distinguishing TCR V-J signatures. Prospective prediction of ophthalmopathy was tested in an independent validation cohort consisting of fewer than 20 hyperthyroidism patients and some 16 patients who later progressed to ophthalmopathy. After sampling, hyperthyroidism patients received methimazole starting at 30 mg daily, and ophthalmopathy patients received high-dose intravenous methylprednisolone. Overall study results and their limits: In cross-validation, a model built on a 13 V-J signature told ophthalmopathy apart from stable hyperthyroidism with 85% to 90% sensitivity and about 81% specificity, and in testing the same model reached 80%/75%. In validation, progression to ophthalmopathy was predicted by the model with 65% to 71% sensitivity and around 76% specificity, a median of 6.5 months before onset. No statistical method was used to set the sample size in advance, and investigators knew the group allocation. Blood samples also contained most of the expanded thyroid clonotypes (frequency above 0.001), which suggests that blood repertoires may reflect thyroid immune responses.

In the ophthalmopathy patients, disease was moderately to severely active, with a Clinical Activity Score of 3 or more, a NOSPECS grade of 4 or more, and a duration of less than 3 months. Any patient with an uncontrolled infection, another autoimmune disease, pregnancy or lactation was excluded. Diagnoses relied on clinical symptoms, serum thyroxine and TRAb, thyroid ultrasound and orbital computed tomography. Ficoll-Paque density gradient centrifugation was used to isolate PBMCs from approximately 10 ml of fresh peripheral blood. Trizol reagent was used to extract total RNA, and RNA quality was then checked on an Agilent 2100 Bioanalyzer. The CDR3, cysteine through phenylalanine, is 16 amino acids long. CDR3 DNA only is kept here, 48 bases in frame from base 1. According to the germline V gene (reference sequence), CDR1 reads SGHAT and CDR2 reads FQDESV. V is trimmed back by 7 bases and J by 0 bases, and the junction contains 10 bases that no gene match accounts for.

TCR beta CDR3 regions were amplified from RNA transcripts. The first round of RT-PCR for the TCR CDR3 was performed with the HTBI primer set and the Qiagen OneStep RT-PCR kit. Libraries were constructed in a second round of multiplex PCR, after which size selection and purification were performed. The libraries were sequenced on an Illumina HiSeq2000 using paired-end 100 bp reads. In the authors' own workflow: SOAPnuke was used to process the raw data, throwing out any read that contained adapters or uncalled bases, had a mean Phred below 15, or lacked an exact constant-primer or identifier match. COPE v1.2.5 was used to merge high-quality paired reads, and clonotypes were defined as unique nucleotide sequences. MiTCR v1.1 was used to align the clonotypes against IMGT TRBV, TRBD and TRBJ reference segments. Only V-J combinations with frequency above 0.0001, covering about 99% of repertoires, were analysed. The TCS score was defined as F50 (clonal expansion) divided by E x V (chaos), with BLOSUM62-based TCRdist calculated between CDR3 peptides within each V-J. Welch's t-statistics and random forest reduced around 510 V-J features to 13, which were used in a naive Bayes classifier (R e1071). Through fastp at Q25 and MiXCR, TCRdb rebuilt clones from the public reads, retaining in-frame beta chains. Every distinct CDR3 protein forms one entry, paired with its most common genes and DNA. The V and J calls shown here were made by TCRdb, not taken from the authors' results. The sample records around 600,000 distinct CDR3 sequences, roughly 15% of which are singletons. In total, the top ten clones hold roughly 3.4% of the sample.

The rearranged segments are TRBV11-1 and TRBJ2-7; 9 central bases correspond to TRBD2. This receptor was taken from a woman in her 40s with Graves' ophthalmopathy. The material sequenced was blood. The nucleotides read TGTGCCAGCACGGTCTTTCCTAGCGGGGTCTCCTACGAGCAGTACTTC. Its protein product is CASTVFPSGVSYEQYF.